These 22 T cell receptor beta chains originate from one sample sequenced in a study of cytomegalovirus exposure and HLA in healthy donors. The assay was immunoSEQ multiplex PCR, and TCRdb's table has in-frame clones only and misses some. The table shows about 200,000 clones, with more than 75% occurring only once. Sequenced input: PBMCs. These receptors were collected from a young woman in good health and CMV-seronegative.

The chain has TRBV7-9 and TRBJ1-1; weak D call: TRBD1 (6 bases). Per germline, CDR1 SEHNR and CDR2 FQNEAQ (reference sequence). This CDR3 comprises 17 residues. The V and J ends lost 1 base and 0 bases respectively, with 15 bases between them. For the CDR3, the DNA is TGTGCCAGCAGCTTAGTAGGTTTACAGGGTTTGAACACTGAAGCTTTCTTT. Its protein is CASSLVGLQGLNTEAFF.

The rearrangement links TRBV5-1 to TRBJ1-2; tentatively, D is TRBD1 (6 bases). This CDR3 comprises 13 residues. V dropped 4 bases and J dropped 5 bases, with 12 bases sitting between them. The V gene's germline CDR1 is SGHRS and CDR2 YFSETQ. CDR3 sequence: CASSPGQGYGYTF. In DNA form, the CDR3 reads TGCGCCAGCAGCCCCGGCCAGGGGTATGGCTACACCTTC.

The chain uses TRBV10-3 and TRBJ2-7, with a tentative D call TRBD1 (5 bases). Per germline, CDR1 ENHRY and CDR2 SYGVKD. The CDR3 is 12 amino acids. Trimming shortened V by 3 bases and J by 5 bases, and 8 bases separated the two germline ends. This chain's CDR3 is CAISDARDEQYF. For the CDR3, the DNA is TGTGCCATCAGTGATGCCAGGGACGAGCAGTACTTC.

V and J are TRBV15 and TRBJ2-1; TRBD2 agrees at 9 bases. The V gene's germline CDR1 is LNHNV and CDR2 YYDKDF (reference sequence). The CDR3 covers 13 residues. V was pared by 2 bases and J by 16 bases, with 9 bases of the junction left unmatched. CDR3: CATSRPRTSVVFF. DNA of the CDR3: TGTGCCACCAGCAGACCCAGGACTAGCGTAGTATTCTTC.

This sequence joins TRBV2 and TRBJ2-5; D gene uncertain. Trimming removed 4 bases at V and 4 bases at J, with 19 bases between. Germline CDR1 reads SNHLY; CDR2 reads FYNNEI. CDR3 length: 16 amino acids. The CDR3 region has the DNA TGTGCCAGCAGTGGTGTTCAACCTCCTTCAGGAGAGACCCAGTACTTC. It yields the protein CASSGVQPPSGETQYF.

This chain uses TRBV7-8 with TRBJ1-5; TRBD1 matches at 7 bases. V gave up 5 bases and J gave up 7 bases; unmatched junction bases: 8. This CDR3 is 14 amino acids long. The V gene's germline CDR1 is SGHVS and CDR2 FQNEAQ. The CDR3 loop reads CASSPTGFNQPQHF. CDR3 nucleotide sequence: TGTGCCAGCAGCCCGACAGGGTTCAACCAGCCCCAGCATTTT.

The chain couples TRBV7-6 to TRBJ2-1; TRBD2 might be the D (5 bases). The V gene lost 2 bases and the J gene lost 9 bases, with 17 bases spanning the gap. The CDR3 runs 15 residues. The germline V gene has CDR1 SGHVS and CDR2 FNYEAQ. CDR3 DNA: TGTGCCAGCAGCTTATACATTCGGGGATCAAGTGAGCAGTTCTTC. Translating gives CASSLYIRGSSEQFF.

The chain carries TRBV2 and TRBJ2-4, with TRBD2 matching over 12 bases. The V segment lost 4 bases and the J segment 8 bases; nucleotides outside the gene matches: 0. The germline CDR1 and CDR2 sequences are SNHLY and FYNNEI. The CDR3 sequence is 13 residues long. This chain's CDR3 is CASSGLAGDIQYF. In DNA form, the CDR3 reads TGTGCCAGCAGTGGACTAGCGGGAGACATTCAGTACTTC. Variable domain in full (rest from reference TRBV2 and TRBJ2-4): EPEVTQTPSHQVTQMGQEVILRCVPISNHLYFYWYRQILGQKVEFLVSFYNNEISEKSEIFDDQFSVERPDGSNFTLKIRSTKLEDSAMYFCASSGLAGDIQYFGAGTRLSVL.

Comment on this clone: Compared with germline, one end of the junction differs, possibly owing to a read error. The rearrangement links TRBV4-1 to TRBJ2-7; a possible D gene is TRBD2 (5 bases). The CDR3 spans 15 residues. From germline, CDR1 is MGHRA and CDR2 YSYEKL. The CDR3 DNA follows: TGCGCCAGCAGACAAGGACTTACCGGATACTACGAGCAGTACTTC. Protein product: CASRQGLTGYYEQYF.

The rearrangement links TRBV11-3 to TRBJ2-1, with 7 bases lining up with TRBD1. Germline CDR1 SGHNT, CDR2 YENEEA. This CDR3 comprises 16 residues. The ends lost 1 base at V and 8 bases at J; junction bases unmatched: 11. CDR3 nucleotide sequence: TGTGCCAGCAGCTTAGTAAGGACAGGTTTGTGGGATGAGCAGTTCTTC. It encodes CASSLVRTGLWDEQFF.

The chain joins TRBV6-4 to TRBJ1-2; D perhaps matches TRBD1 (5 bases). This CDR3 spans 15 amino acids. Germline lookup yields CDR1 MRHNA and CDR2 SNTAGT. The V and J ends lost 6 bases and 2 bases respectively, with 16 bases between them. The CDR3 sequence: CASSLGGTPNYGYTF. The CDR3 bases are TGTGCCAGCAGCCTGGGCGGGACGCCAAACTATGGCTACACCTTC.

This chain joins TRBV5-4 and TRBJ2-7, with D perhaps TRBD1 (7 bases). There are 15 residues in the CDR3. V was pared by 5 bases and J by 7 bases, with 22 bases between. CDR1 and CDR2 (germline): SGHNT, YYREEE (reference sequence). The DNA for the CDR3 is TGTGCCAGCAGGAGGGGGGCAGGGGGAAGCGAAGAGCAGTACTTC. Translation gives CASRRGAGGSEEQYF.

In nucleotides, the CDR3 is TGCGCCAGCAGCCAAGATAAGGGGTGGATTGACACTGAAGCTTTCTTT. It codes for CASSQDKGWIDTEAFF. J is TRBJ1-1 and V is TRBV4-1, with a weak D call TRBD1 (5 bases). The CDR3 totals 16 residues. Trimming left V 0 bases short and J 3 bases short, with 14 bases between. CDR1 is MGHRA, CDR2 YSYEKL, per germline.

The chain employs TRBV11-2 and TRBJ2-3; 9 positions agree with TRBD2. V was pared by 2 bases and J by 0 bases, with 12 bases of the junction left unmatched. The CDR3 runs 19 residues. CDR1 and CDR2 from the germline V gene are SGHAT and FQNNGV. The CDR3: CASSLFRLAGTPSTDTQYF. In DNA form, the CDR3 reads TGTGCCAGCAGCTTATTCCGGCTAGCGGGAACCCCTAGCACAGATACGCAGTATTTT.

CDR3: CASSNISVQEGFF. The CDR3 DNA is TGTGCCAGCAGCAATATTTCCGTCCAGGAGGGTTTCTTT. The rearrangement uses TRBV21-1 and TRBJ1-1. TRBV21-1 is a pseudogene segment. This CDR3 spans 13 amino acids.

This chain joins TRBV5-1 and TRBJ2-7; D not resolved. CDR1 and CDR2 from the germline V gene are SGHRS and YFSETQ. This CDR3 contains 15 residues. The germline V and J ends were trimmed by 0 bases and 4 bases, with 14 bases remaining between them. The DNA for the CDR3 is TGCGCCAGCAGCTTGGGGGTAGGAGCCACTTACGAGCAGTACTTC. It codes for CASSLGVGATYEQYF.

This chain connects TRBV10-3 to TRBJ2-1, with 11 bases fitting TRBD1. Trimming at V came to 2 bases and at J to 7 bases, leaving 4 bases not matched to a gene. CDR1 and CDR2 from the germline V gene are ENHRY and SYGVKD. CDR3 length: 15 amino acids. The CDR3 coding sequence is TGTGCCATCAGTGAGGGACAGGGGGCGCAGAATGAGCAGTTCTTC. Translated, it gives CAISEGQGAQNEQFF.

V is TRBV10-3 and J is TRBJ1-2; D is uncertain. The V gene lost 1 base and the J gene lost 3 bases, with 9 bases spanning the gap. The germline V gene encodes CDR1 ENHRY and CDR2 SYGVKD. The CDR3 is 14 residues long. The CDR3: CAISELVSDYGYTF. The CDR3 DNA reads TGTGCCATCAGTGAGTTGGTTTCGGACTATGGCTACACCTTC.

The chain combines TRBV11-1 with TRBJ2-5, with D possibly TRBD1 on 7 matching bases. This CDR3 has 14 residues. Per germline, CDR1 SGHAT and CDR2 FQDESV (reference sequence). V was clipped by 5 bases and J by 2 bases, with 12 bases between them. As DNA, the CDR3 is TGTGCCAGCAGCGTGGGGGGACAGCAAGAGACCCAGTACTTC. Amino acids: CASSVGGQQETQYF.

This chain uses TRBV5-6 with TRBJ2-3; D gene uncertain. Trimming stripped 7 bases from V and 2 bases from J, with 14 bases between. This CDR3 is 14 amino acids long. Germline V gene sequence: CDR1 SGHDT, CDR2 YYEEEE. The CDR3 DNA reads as TGTGCCAGCTGCAGCAGGTATTACACAGATACGCAGTATTTT. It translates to CASCSRYYTDTQYF.

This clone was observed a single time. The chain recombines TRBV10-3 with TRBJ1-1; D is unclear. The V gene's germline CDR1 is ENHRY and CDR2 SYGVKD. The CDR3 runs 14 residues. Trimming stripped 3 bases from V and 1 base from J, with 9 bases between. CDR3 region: CAISELEGNTEAFF. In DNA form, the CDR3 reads TGTGCCATCAGTGAATTGGAGGGGAACACTGAAGCTTTCTTT.

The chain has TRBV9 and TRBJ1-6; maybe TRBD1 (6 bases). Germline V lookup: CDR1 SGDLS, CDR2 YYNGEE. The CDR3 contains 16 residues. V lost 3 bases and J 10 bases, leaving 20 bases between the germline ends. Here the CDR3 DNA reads TGTGCCAGCAGCGATTCACTCCGGGACAAGGCCTCACCCCTCCACTTT. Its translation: CASSDSLRDKASPLHF. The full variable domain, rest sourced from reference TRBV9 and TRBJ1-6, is DSGVTQTPKHLITATGQRVTLRCSPRSGDLSVYWYQQSLDQGLQFLIQYYNGEERAKGNILERFSAQQFPDLHSELNLSSLELGDSALYFCASSDSLRDKASPLHFGNGTRLTVT.